This TCR beta chain was recovered during a study of OX40 agonist ivuxolimab in advanced cancers. On the study more broadly: Among those treated, three patients had partial responses, one with hepatocellular carcinoma and two with cutaneous melanoma. Study outcomes and limitations: The 0.1-3.0 mg/kg partial responders had among the lowest clonal expansion. Some patients without response likewise showed low normalized clonal expansion. Dose levels from 0.1 to 3.0 mg/kg saw CD4+ and CD8+ blood T cells expand clonally by week 6.

Regarding this clone: As yet, its antigen is unknown.

Assay: immunoSEQ multiplex PCR; the TCRdb copy retains only in-frame clones and omits some. Among fewer than 140,000 clones listed, 90% were seen once. This CDR3 is built from 16 residues. The V gene lost 0 bases and the J gene lost 3 bases, with 13 bases spanning the gap. Per germline, CDR1 SGHRS and CDR2 YFSETQ. This chain uses TRBV5-1 with TRBJ1-3; no definite D call. The sequences come from CD4+ or CD8+ T cells sorted from blood, collected in a trial of the OX40 agonist ivuxolimab. This clonotype was sampled from an adult with an advanced solid tumor such as melanoma, head and neck, liver or kidney cancer. CDR3 sequence (DNA): TGCGCCAGCAGCTTGGAAGTCTCAGGTTTTGGAAACACCATATATTTT. Protein: CASSLEVSGFGNTIYF.